One T cell receptor beta chain is described in this entry. The antigen is not known. The length of the CDR3 is 15 residues. In germline, CDR1 is SGDLS, CDR2 YYNGEE. Trimming took 1 base from V and 7 from J, leaving 12 bases between them. These data are taken from a study of cytomegalovirus exposure and HLA in healthy donors. Study-level results: A few of the chains that were CMV-associated were confirmed in vitro to be specific for CMV antigens. Later examination showed HLA-associated TCR beta chains had greater clonal expansion than equally common others.

PCR primers comprised 60 Vbeta and 13 Jbeta primers. Some clones are missing from TCRdb's copy, which holds only in-frame ones; the method was immunoSEQ multiplex PCR. The data hold 90,000 to 120,000 clones, with around 67% observed a single time. The sample comprised PBMCs. V and J are TRBV9 and TRBJ1-6; the D gene is possibly TRBD1 (5 bases). The receptor's source is a woman in her 40s in good health and CMV-seropositive. The CDR3 DNA reads as TGTGCCAGCAGCGTAAGCGGGGGTCGGAATTCACCCCTCCACTTT. Translated, it gives CASSVSGGRNSPLHF.